Described below is a single TCR beta chain sequence and its context. The CDR3 sequence is 15 residues long. Germline V lookup: CDR1 MNHEY, CDR2 SVGAGI. These data come from a study of monozygotic twins with inflammatory bowel disease. The quantity of total RNA per TCR library was about 3.5 ug. TCRdb re-called the 5' RACE reads and shows each CDR3 protein once, DNA omitted. This sample contains more than 350,000 distinct CDR3 sequences. The TCR sequence derives from a human donor with ulcerative colitis or Crohn's disease, or a healthy co-twin of an affected twin (not recorded which). This chain connects TRBV6-5 to TRBJ2-7; the TCRdb D gene call, TRBD2, has no DNA to confirm it. The sample consisted of blood. The CDR3 spells CASSYGGYGGYEQYF.